The 31 T cell receptor beta chains below were found in one sample sequenced in a study of vaccination effects on CD4 cells after COVID-19. Method: immunoSEQ multiplex PCR; TCRdb's copy keeps in-frame clones and lacks some. The table lists more than 65,000 clones, about 81% of them singletons, with 0.95% to 1.5% in the top ten. The antigens for these receptors are not known. Antigen-specific CD4+ T cells expanded by the ViraFEST assay with viral peptide pools were then sequenced. Following culture for about ten days, CD4+ T cells were isolated. Every participant took two doses of the BNT162b2 or mRNA-1273 vaccine. The material sequenced was CD4+ T cells from PBMCs cultured with HCoV-229E spike peptides, taken after COVID-19 vaccination. These receptors were obtained from a human donor who received a COVID-19 vaccine.

The chain is built from TRBV2 and TRBJ2-7; perhaps TRBD2 as D (5 bases). Germline loops: CDR1 SNHLY, CDR2 FYNNEI. The CDR3 length is 12 residues. V lost 3 bases and J 9 bases, leaving 12 bases between the germline ends. CDR3 DNA: TGTGCCAGCAGTGAGGACTTCGGGGTGCAGTACGTC. Translated, it gives CASSEDFGVQYV.

J is TRBJ1-2 and V is TRBV2; D may be TRBD1 (5 bases). The CDR3 runs 13 residues. V shed 6 bases and J shed 8 bases, with 16 bases lying between them. Germline lookup yields CDR1 SNHLY and CDR2 FYNNEI. The DNA of the CDR3 is TGTGCCAGCAGAAGGCAGGGAGAAGTCGGCTACACCTTC. It encodes CASRRQGEVGYTF.

V is TRBV6-2 or TRBV6-3 and J is TRBJ1-1; no reliable D call. The CDR3 consists of 10 residues. V was cut by 5 bases and J by 5 bases, with 3 bases left in between. From germline, CDR1 is MNHEY and CDR2 SVGEGT. CDR3 region: CASSRTEAFF. The CDR3 nucleotides read TGTGCCAGCAGTAGAACTGAAGCTTTCTTT.

V is TRBV18 and J is TRBJ2-3; possibly TRBD2 for D (6 bases). V was clipped by 9 bases and J by 4 bases, with 14 bases between them. The length of the CDR3 is 13 residues. Germline-derived CDR1 and CDR2 are KGHSH and LQKENI. The DNA of the CDR3 is TGTGCCAGTTGCGGGATGGTTTCAGATACGCAGTATTTT. This gives the protein CASCGMVSDTQYF.

The genes are TRBV19 and TRBJ1-6; 9 bases map to TRBD1. The length of the CDR3 is 14 residues. Trimming took 6 bases from V and 7 from J; bases not matched to a gene: 4. Germline lookup yields CDR1 LNHDA and CDR2 SQIVND (reference sequence). The CDR3 sequence: CASRDRGTNSPLHF. For the CDR3, the DNA is TGTGCCAGTAGAGACAGGGGGACGAATTCACCCCTCCACTTT.

V gene TRBV6-2 or TRBV6-3 combines with J gene TRBJ1-2; D might be TRBD1 (5 bases). The length of the CDR3 is 15 residues. Germline V gives CDR1 MNHEY, CDR2 SVGEGT. Trimming cost V 2 bases and J 0 bases, with 10 bases left between them. CDR3: CASSYGGQANYGYTF. DNA for the CDR3: TGTGCCAGCAGTTACGGTGGACAAGCTAACTATGGCTACACCTTC.

The V gene is TRBV4-1, the J gene TRBJ2-6; D unresolved. The CDR3 contains 17 residues. V lost 0 bases and J lost 0, with 9 bases in between. Germline V gives CDR1 MGHRA, CDR2 YSYEKL. The CDR3 DNA is TGCGCCAGCAGCCAAGACCGTTTATTCTCTGGGGCCAACGTCCTGACTTTC. Protein: CASSQDRLFSGANVLTF.

A single count supports this clone. The chain uses TRBV6-1 and TRBJ1-6, with TRBD1 identical over 9 bases. The CDR3 covers 16 residues. Germline V CDR1 and CDR2: MNHNS, SASEGT. With V trimmed by 1 base and J by 10 bases, 8 bases remained unmatched. The CDR3 is CASSEGSGQGRSPLHF. The CDR3 DNA reads as TGTGCCAGCAGTGAAGGGTCGGGACAGGGTAGATCACCCCTCCACTTT.

This clone occurred a few times. The DNA for the CDR3 is TGTGCCAGCAGCGCCCGGGCTTCCCCTGGGAATTCACCCCTCCACTTT. It yields the protein CASSARASPGNSPLHF. This sequence joins TRBV9 and TRBJ1-6; D unclear. This CDR3 comprises 16 residues. CDR1 SGDLS and CDR2 YYNGEE come from the germline V gene. The V and J ends lost 3 bases and 7 bases respectively, with 17 bases between them.

The genes are TRBV7-8 and TRBJ2-7; 11 bases fit TRBD2. The germline gives CDR1 SGHVS, CDR2 FQNEAQ. The CDR3 spans 17 residues. J gave up 8 bases and V 1 base, and 13 bases lay outside the gene matches. The CDR3 is CASSLVPSGGPIVKQYV. CDR3 nucleotides: TGTGCCAGCAGCTTAGTTCCTAGCGGGGGGCCTATTGTAAAGCAGTACGTC.

This sequence joins TRBV7-9 and TRBJ2-2; D gene unclear. The CDR3 sequence is 15 residues long. Germline values: CDR1 SEHNR, CDR2 FQNEAQ (reference sequence). V was trimmed by 1 base and J by 0 bases, leaving 6 bases between them. The CDR3 spells CASSLGSPNTGELFF. CDR3 in DNA: TGTGCCAGCAGCTTAGGTTCACCGAACACCGGGGAGCTGTTTTTT.

V gene TRBV5-5 combines with J gene TRBJ2-5; D possibly corresponds to TRBD2 (6 bases). CDR3 length equals 14 residues. V shed 4 bases and J shed 4 bases, with 14 bases lying between them. CDR1 is SGHKS and CDR2 is YYEKEE in the germline V gene (reference sequence). As DNA, the CDR3 is TGTGCCAGCAGCCGCGGGACGTTCGGAGAGACCCAGTACTTC. Protein sequence: CASSRGTFGETQYF.

V gene TRBV7-8 combines with J gene TRBJ2-6; 8 positions match TRBD1. This CDR3 is 19 amino acids long. Looked up from germline, CDR1 is SGHVS and CDR2 is FQNEAQ. The J segment lost 4 bases and the V segment lost 2 bases, leaving 13 bases of the junction unmatched. CDR3 in amino acids: CASSLSSGGDLGGANVLTF. The CDR3, as DNA: TGTGCCAGCAGCTTATCGTCAGGGGGCGATCTGGGGGGGGCCAACGTCCTGACTTTC.

This clone was picked up a small number of times. This chain connects TRBV29-1 to TRBJ1-3; TRBD1 matches 9 bases. V trimming: 3 bases; J trimming: 4 bases; junction bases outside the gene matches: 4. Germline V gene data show CDR1 as SQVTM and CDR2 as ANQGSEA. The CDR3 runs 14 residues. CDR3 in amino acids: CSVEGDRDGNTIYF. The CDR3 DNA follows: TGCAGCGTTGAGGGGGACAGGGACGGAAACACCATATATTTT.

The rearrangement links TRBV12-2 to TRBJ2-1. TRBV12-2 is marked as a pseudogene. The CDR3 is 11 residues long. The CDR3 loop is CASRLNNEQFF. CDR3 bases: TGTGCAAGTCGCTTAAATAATGAGCAGTTCTTC.

This clone was detected only a few times. The V call is TRBV7-9, the J call TRBJ2-5, with D perhaps TRBD1 (5 bases). The CDR3 contains 15 residues. Trimming removed 1 base from V and 4 bases from J, with 13 bases in between. The germline CDR1 and CDR2 sequences are SEHNR and FQNEAQ (reference sequence). The CDR3 here is CASSLVQGSPETQYF. The CDR3 region has the DNA TGTGCCAGCAGCTTAGTCCAGGGAAGCCCAGAGACCCAGTACTTC.

The V call is TRBV3-1 (or the pseudogene TRBV3-2), the J call TRBJ1-5; D not resolved. Looked up from germline, CDR1 is LGHDT and CDR2 is YNNKEL (reference sequence). Trimming shortened V by 2 bases and J by 0 bases, and 5 bases separated the two germline ends. CDR3 length: 14 residues. The CDR3, as DNA: TGTGCCAGCAGCCAAATGAATAGCAATCAGCCCCAGCATTTT. It codes for CASSQMNSNQPQHF.

The chain uses TRBV10-3 and TRBJ1-1; 7 bases map to TRBD1. V gave up 5 bases and J gave up 3 bases; unmatched junction bases: 6. Per germline, CDR1 ENHRY and CDR2 SYGVKD. The CDR3 extends over 14 amino acids. Here the CDR3 reads CAISKQGLDTEAFF. CDR3 in DNA: TGTGCCATCAGTAAACAGGGGTTGGACACTGAAGCTTTCTTT.

The rearrangement uses TRBV3-1 (or the pseudogene TRBV3-2) and TRBJ1-5, with D tentatively TRBD1 (5 bases). Deletions cut 4 bases from V and 9 bases from J, with 19 bases between. The germline CDR1 and CDR2 sequences are LGHDT and YNNKEL (reference sequence). This CDR3 comprises 15 residues. The CDR3 is CASSPSQGTSSPQHF. The CDR3 DNA reads TGTGCCAGCAGCCCTTCACAAGGGACCAGTTCGCCCCAGCATTTT.

The rearrangement links TRBV10-3 to TRBJ2-5, with 10 bases lining up with TRBD2. Germline V CDR1 and CDR2: ENHRY, SYGVKD. Trimming took 6 bases from V and 1 from J; bases not matched to a gene: 2. CDR3 length: 14 amino acids. CDR3 DNA: TGTGCCATCAGGTCTAGCGGGGGCCAAGAGACCCAGTACTTC. Amino acids: CAIRSSGGQETQYF.

The chain links TRBV5-5 to TRBJ2-3; 8 nucleotides agree with TRBD2. Trimming removed 7 bases from V and 3 bases from J; junction bases left unmatched: 10. The CDR3 extends over 15 amino acids. Germline values: CDR1 SGHKS, CDR2 YYEKEE (reference sequence). The CDR3 bases are TGTGCCAGCGCCACGGTAGCGGGGCCAACAGATACGCAGTATTTT. Translating gives CASATVAGPTDTQYF.

This chain's CDR3 is CATRREGKLFF. The CDR3 nucleotides read TGTGCCACCAGAAGGGAGGGAAAACTGTTTTTT. The rearrangement uses TRBV24-1 and TRBJ1-4; D gene unclear. The V gene's germline CDR1 is KGHDR and CDR2 SFDVKD. V was pared by 7 bases and J by 10 bases, with 9 bases between. The CDR3 spans 11 residues.

The chain has TRBV14 and TRBJ1-4; D is unclear. The ends were cut back, 4 bases at V and 8 bases at J, with 20 bases in the middle. In germline, CDR1 is SGHDN, CDR2 FVKESK. The CDR3 runs 16 residues. The CDR3 DNA sequence: TGTGCCAGCAGCCTTTTCTCGACCATCAGGACCGAAAAACTGTTTTTT. It translates to CASSLFSTIRTEKLFF.

This rearrangement joins TRBV6-1 to TRBJ2-1; TRBD2 matches 11 bases. Germline V CDR1 and CDR2: MNHNS, SASEGT. V lost 2 bases and J lost 9; bases outside the gene matches: 6. The CDR3 runs to 15 residues. CDR3 region: CASSEILAGALEQFF. DNA for the CDR3: TGTGCCAGCAGTGAAATACTAGCGGGGGCACTTGAGCAGTTCTTC.

CDR3 in amino acids: CASSWVATGTEAFF. For the CDR3, the DNA is TGTGCCAGCAGTTGGGTCGCTACGGGCACTGAAGCTTTCTTT. V and J are TRBV28 and TRBJ1-1; D remains ambiguous. This CDR3 spans 14 amino acids. Germline-derived CDR1 and CDR2 are MDHEN and SYDVKM. V was clipped by 4 bases and J by 4 bases, with 13 bases between them.

The chain joins TRBV9 to TRBJ2-5, with TRBD2 matching over 8 bases. J gave up 5 bases and V 0 bases, and 6 bases lay outside the gene matches. The CDR3 is 15 amino acids. Germline V gives CDR1 SGDLS, CDR2 YYNGEE. CDR3 in amino acids: CASSVERGGMETQYF. The CDR3 bases are TGTGCCAGCAGCGTAGAACGGGGGGGCATGGAGACCCAGTACTTC.

The chain carries TRBV19 and TRBJ1-5, with D possibly TRBD1 on 5 matching bases. This CDR3 contains 13 residues. V was shortened by 5 bases and J by 3 bases, with 8 bases between the two germline ends. CDR1 and CDR2 (germline): LNHDA, SQIVND (reference sequence). The CDR3 loop is CASSQGFNQPQHF. The CDR3 bases are TGTGCCAGTAGTCAGGGATTCAATCAGCCCCAGCATTTT.

The rearrangement joins TRBV5-4 to TRBJ2-3; D call uncertain. V lost 0 bases, J lost 0 bases, and 8 bases lay in between. Germline CDR1 reads SGHNT; CDR2 reads YYREEE (reference sequence). The CDR3 consists of 15 residues. CDR3 in DNA: TGTGCCAGCAGCTTGGATCGGGTTAGCACAGATACGCAGTATTTT. This gives the protein CASSLDRVSTDTQYF.

The V gene is TRBV9, the J gene TRBJ1-2, with 7 positions matching TRBD1. Germline-derived CDR1 and CDR2 are SGDLS and YYNGEE. The trim removed 4 bases at V and 2 bases at J, leaving 5 bases unmatched. CDR3 size: 14 residues. CDR3 amino acids: CASSMDRTNYGYTF. DNA for the CDR3: TGTGCCAGCAGCATGGACAGGACAAACTATGGCTACACCTTC.

This rearrangement joins TRBV7-2 to TRBJ2-5, with TRBD2 identical over 7 bases. Unmatched junction bases numbered 6, after V lost 6 bases and J lost 2 bases. CDR3 length: 14 residues. Looked up from germline, CDR1 is SGHTA and CDR2 is FQGNSA. The CDR3 here is CASRRTRTQETQYF. Written as DNA, the CDR3 is TGTGCCAGCAGACGGACTAGGACTCAAGAGACCCAGTACTTC.

The genes are TRBV2 and TRBJ2-6, with D possibly matching TRBD1 (6 bases). V was shortened by 7 bases and J by 4 bases, with 11 bases between the two germline ends. The CDR3 is 14 amino acids. Germline assignment: CDR1 SNHLY and CDR2 FYNNEI. The CDR3 DNA is TGTGCCAGCAAGGCCGGGACAGGGGCCAACGTCCTGACTTTC. Its protein is CASKAGTGANVLTF.